The T cell receptor (beta chain) under discussion was sequenced for a study of blood T cell repertoires in COVID-19 (dated by TCRdb to about 2020). Regarding the study in general: The collaborator samples originated in the United States, Italy and Spain and spanned the acute and convalescent phases of COVID-19. The prospective study material was composed of cDNA or gDNA derived from T cells, B-cell-depleted T cells, or PBMCs. Nearly every sample came with metadata listing a de-identified subject ID, COVID-19 status, age in years and sex. Where available, HLA class I and class II types were obtained from metadata supplied by the sample provider rather than from assay-based typing. The dataset comprised deeply sampled blood TCRbeta repertoires from subjects exposed to, actively infected with, or recovered from COVID-19. The repertoires were released in a freely available public database meant as a resource for research on the immune response to SARS-CoV-2. Samples were obtained from the ongoing ImmuneRACE study (first 160 participants) and from 1,000 to 1,500 subjects provided by 6 global collaborators. The paper's findings and limits, for the study overall: The amount of clinical and demographic metadata varied by source and participant and was provided uncurated.

In Seattle, one collaborating source enrolled patients while the infection was active and tracked those patients longitudinally over the course of disease. Whole blood was collected in K2EDTA tubes by collaborating institutions according to the institutions' own protocols. Collaborator samples were shipped for TCRbeta analysis as frozen whole blood, isolated PBMCs, or DNA extracted from either sample type. V and J are trimmed by 8 bases and 4 bases, and the gene matches miss 9 bases of the junction. As encoded in the germline V gene, CDR1 is MNHEY while CDR2 is SVGAGI. Its CDR3 holds 15 amino acids, cysteine through phenylalanine. Only CDR3 DNA remains: 45 bases, in frame from the first base. The immunoSEQ Assay, a bias-controlled multiplex PCR, was used to amplify TCRbeta CDR3 regions from genomic DNA. The paper's processing steps were these. Nucleated cell counts per sample were estimated from amplification of reference gene primers within the assay. To quantify the absolute abundance of each unique TCRbeta CDR3 rearrangement, sequence reads were collapsed and filtered. Productive Simpson clonality was computed per sample as the square root of Simpson's diversity index over productive rearrangements. This is the immuneACCESS table as TCRdb keeps it, with only in-frame sequences that have V and J called. A part of the clones is gone; compared with another copy, unresolved V genes explain less than half, and the rest is unexplained. From that table come the V and J calls and clone size; the DNA was used to work out D and trimming. Here the sample has about 370,000 clones; more than 70% occur a single time. The top ten constitute about 3% of the sample.

This clone was counted a single time. What this receptor recognizes is not known. No base-level quality is on record; no much larger clone is a single base apart. The receptor comes from a woman aged 30 to 39 with COVID-19, enrolled during active disease. This receptor chain uses TRBV6-5 and TRBJ2-1, with 9 bases in between that match TRBD2. Sequenced material: peripheral blood. The CDR3 is CASGWREGWYNEQFF. The DNA sequence is TGTGCCAGCGGTTGGCGGGAGGGCTGGTACAATGAGCAGTTCTTC.